The 18 T cell receptor beta chains presented below share a single source sample, sequenced in a study of T cell repertoires in cytomegalovirus infection. TCRdb reanalysed the reads using MiXCR and keeps one entry per CDR3 protein. This table has more than 250,000 distinct CDR3 sequences, approximately 25% appearing once. Which antigens these TCRs recognize remains unknown. The starting material was cultured PBMCs, obtained from culture after CMV antigen stimulation. The receptors shown here come from a human donor in good health (CMV status not recorded). Some clones in this sample may be carry-over from other donors' samples.

This clonotype occurred a few times. The chain is built from TRBV27 and TRBJ1-1; a possible D gene is TRBD1 (6 bases). Germline loops: CDR1 MNHEY, CDR2 SMNVEV (reference sequence). The CDR3 has 13 amino acids. The V end lost 5 bases, the J end lost 5 bases, and 12 bases lay between the germline ends. CDR3 sequence (DNA): TGTGCCAGCAGTCGCTGGGACATAACTGAAGCTTTCTTT. Amino acids: CASSRWDITEAFF.

Regarding this clonotype: The germline gene is not matched at one end of the junction; a read error may be the cause. The rearrangement joins TRBV7-6 to TRBJ2-1; tentatively, D is TRBD1 (5 bases). The CDR3 spans 14 residues. Germline loops: CDR1 SGHVS, CDR2 FNYEAQ. CDR3 region: CASSATMSRSGRVF. CDR3 DNA: TGTGCCAGCAGCGCCACCATGTCACGCTCGGGCAGGGTCTTC.

This clonotype has more than one count but fewer than ten. V and J are TRBV27 and TRBJ1-2; 9 bases align to TRBD1. The CDR3 has 12 amino acids. The trim removed 8 bases at V and 5 bases at J, leaving 3 bases unmatched. Germline CDR1 MNHEY, CDR2 SMNVEV (reference sequence). CDR3 loop: CASRDRAYGYTF. For the CDR3, the DNA is TGTGCCAGCCGGGACAGGGCTTATGGCTACACCTTC.

The chain combines TRBV4-1 with TRBJ2-3; the D gene is possibly TRBD1 (5 bases). The V gene's germline CDR1 is MGHRA and CDR2 YSYEKL. The CDR3 has 14 amino acids. V was trimmed by 0 bases and J by 2 bases, leaving 6 bases between them. The CDR3 region has the DNA TGCGCCAGCAGCCAAGAGGACACCACAGATACGCAGTATTTT. The encoded protein is CASSQEDTTDTQYF.

The chain carries TRBV19 and TRBJ1-6, with D tentatively TRBD1 (5 bases). This CDR3 comprises 14 residues. Germline values: CDR1 LNHDA, CDR2 SQIVND (reference sequence). V was shortened by 5 bases and J by 6 bases, with 11 bases between the two germline ends. In nucleotides, the CDR3 is TGTGCCAGTAGTCCGGGACGGCCTAATTCACCCCTCCACTTT. This gives the protein CASSPGRPNSPLHF. The full variable domain, its missing parts supplied by reference TRBV19 and TRBJ1-6, is DGGITQSPKYLFRKEGQNVTLSCEQNLNHDAMYWYRQDPGQGLRLIYYSQIVNDFQKGDIAEGYSVSREKKESFPLTVTSAQKNPTAFYLCASSPGRPNSPLHFGNGTRLTVT.

There are a few counts of this clonotype. The chain uses TRBV27 and TRBJ1-1, with TRBD1 as a possible D gene (5 bases). Germline values: CDR1 MNHEY, CDR2 SMNVEV (reference sequence). V lost 2 bases, J lost 1 base, and 14 bases lay in between. This CDR3 spans 16 amino acids. CDR3 in DNA: TGTGCCAGCAGTTTAAACGTCAGGGCTCGGAACACTGAAGCTTTCTTT. The encoded protein is CASSLNVRARNTEAFF.

This chain connects TRBV6-2 or TRBV6-3 to TRBJ2-5, with 9 bases matching TRBD1. The CDR3 is 14 residues long. CDR1 MNHEY and CDR2 SVGEGT come from the germline V gene. The junction had 4 bases not matched to a gene; V was cut back by 5 bases and J by 3 bases. CDR3 in amino acids: CASSRDRGKETQYF. The CDR3 DNA sequence: TGTGCCAGCAGTCGTGACAGGGGGAAAGAGACCCAGTACTTC.

With respect to this clonotype: The germline gene is not matched at one end of the junction; a read error may be the cause. V usage is TRBV7-2 and J usage is TRBJ2-3, with 7 positions matching TRBD2. Per the germline V gene, CDR1 is SGHTA and CDR2 is FQGNSA. CDR3 length: 17 residues. The CDR3 sequence is CASSLALSGWGTDTQNF. In DNA form, the CDR3 reads TGTGCCAGCAGCTTAGCCCTTAGCGGGTGGGGCACAGATACGCAGAATTTT.

There are many counts of this clonotype. The V and J genes are TRBV7-2 and TRBJ2-7; D might be TRBD2 (6 bases). The CDR3 runs 16 residues. The ends were cut back, 5 bases at V and 7 bases at J, with 24 bases in the middle. Looked up from germline, CDR1 is SGHTA and CDR2 is FQGNSA. The CDR3 sequence: CASSHTPGLGAGEQYV. CDR3 nucleotide sequence: TGTGCCAGCAGCCACACCCCGGGACTCGGGGCGGGGGAGCAGTACGTC.

In its sample, this clonotype was seen many times. The V call is TRBV5-4, the J call TRBJ2-7; D is unresolved. V was clipped by 1 base and J by 0 bases, with 11 bases between them. Germline CDR1 and CDR2: SGHNT and YYREEE (reference sequence). This CDR3 contains 15 residues. CDR3 sequence reads: CASSLSGSASYEQYF. As DNA, the CDR3 is TGTGCCAGCAGCTTGAGTGGGTCAGCCTCCTACGAGCAGTACTTC.

The V call is TRBV12-3 or TRBV12-4, the J call TRBJ1-4; no definite D call. CDR3 length: 13 residues. V lost 3 bases and J 10 bases, leaving 12 bases between the germline ends. The CDR3 bases are TGTGCCAGCAGTTTCTCGGGTCTTGGAAAACTGTTTTTT. This codes for CASSFSGLGKLFF.

V gene TRBV5-1 combines with J gene TRBJ2-3; 8 positions match TRBD2. CDR1 SGHRS and CDR2 YFSETQ come from the germline V gene. The CDR3 length is 17 residues. The ends lost 4 bases at V and 6 bases at J; junction bases unmatched: 16. CDR3 sequence (DNA): TGCGCCAGCAGCCAGCGAGCGGGAGTGGCATTATGGGATACGCAGTATTTT. Translating gives CASSQRAGVALWDTQYF.

This clonotype is medium-sized in the sample. The V call is TRBV7-2, the J call TRBJ1-6, with 7 bases identical to TRBD1. Looked up from germline, CDR1 is SGHTA and CDR2 is FQGNSA. The J segment lost 8 bases and the V segment lost 7 bases, leaving 14 bases of the junction unmatched. This CDR3 region has 16 residues. CDR3 DNA: TGTGCCAGCACCCTACGTCAGGGGGGCGCGTATTCACCCCTCCACTTT. Encoded protein: CASTLRQGGAYSPLHF.

This sequence joins TRBV11-2 and TRBJ2-7; D unresolved. The V end was cut by 5 bases, the J end by 2 bases, with 10 bases between. Looked up from germline, CDR1 is SGHAT and CDR2 is FQNNGV. There are 13 residues in the CDR3. For the CDR3, the DNA is TGTGCCAGCAGCCTACGACAAACCTACGAGCAGTACGTC. It translates to CASSLRQTYEQYV.

This clonotype was picked up a small number of times. The chain joins TRBV4-1 to TRBJ2-7, with 7 bases identical to TRBD1. Trimming removed 4 bases from V and 6 bases from J; junction bases left unmatched: 9. This CDR3 is 14 amino acids long. Germline CDR1 and CDR2: MGHRA and YSYEKL. DNA for the CDR3: TGCGCCAGCAGCCCCCACGGCAGGGGGAGCGAGCAGTACTTC. It is translated as CASSPHGRGSEQYF.

This clonotype was detected only once. The chain is built from TRBV20-1 and TRBJ2-1; possibly TRBD2 for D (6 bases). The CDR3 consists of 14 residues. Germline CDR1 is DFQATT and CDR2 is SNEGSKA (reference sequence). V lost 3 bases and J lost 9, with 18 bases in between. CDR3 in amino acids: CSASGDSIPGEQFF. DNA for the CDR3: TGCAGTGCTAGCGGGGACTCGATCCCAGGTGAGCAGTTCTTC.

The V call is TRBV28, the J call TRBJ2-2, with D tentatively TRBD2 (6 bases). The ends were cut back, 1 base at V and 6 bases at J, with 15 bases in the middle. The CDR3 is made up of 16 amino acids. The germline V gene encodes CDR1 MDHEN and CDR2 SYDVKM. The CDR3 nucleotides are TGTGCCAGCAGTTTATCCCTTACTAGGAGGGCCGGGGAGCTGTTTTTT. It specifies CASSLSLTRRAGELFF.

The rearrangement uses TRBV11-1 and TRBJ1-1; TRBD1 aligns across 10 bases. The V and J ends lost 5 bases and 5 bases, in that order; junction bases with no gene match: 5. The CDR3 spans 14 residues. The germline V gene has CDR1 SGHAT and CDR2 FQDESV (reference sequence). The DNA of the CDR3 is TGTGCCAGCAGCCACGGGACAGGGGCAACTGAAGCTTTCTTT. Translating gives CASSHGTGATEAFF. Based on the CDR3 plus reference TRBV11-1 and TRBJ1-1, the full variable domain is EAEVAQSPRYKITEKSQAVAFWCDPISGHATLYWYRQILGQGPELLVQFQDESVVDDSQLPKDRFSAERLKGVDSTLKIQPAELGDSAMYLCASSHGTGATEAFFGQGTRLTVV.